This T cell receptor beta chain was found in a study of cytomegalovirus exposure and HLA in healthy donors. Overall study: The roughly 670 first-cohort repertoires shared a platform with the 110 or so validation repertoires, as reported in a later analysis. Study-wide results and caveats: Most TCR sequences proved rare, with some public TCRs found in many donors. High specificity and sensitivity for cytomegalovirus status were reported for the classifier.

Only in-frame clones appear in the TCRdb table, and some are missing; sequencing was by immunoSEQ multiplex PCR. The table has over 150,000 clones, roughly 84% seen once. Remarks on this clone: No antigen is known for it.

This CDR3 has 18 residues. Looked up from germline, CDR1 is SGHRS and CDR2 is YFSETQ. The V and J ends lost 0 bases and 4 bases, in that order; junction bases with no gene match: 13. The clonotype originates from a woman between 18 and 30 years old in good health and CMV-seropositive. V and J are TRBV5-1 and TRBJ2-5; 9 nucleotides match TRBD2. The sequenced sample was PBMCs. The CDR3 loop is CASSLVAGGPRRPETQYF. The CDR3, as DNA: TGCGCCAGCAGCTTGGTGGCGGGGGGGCCGCGTCGCCCAGAGACCCAGTACTTC.